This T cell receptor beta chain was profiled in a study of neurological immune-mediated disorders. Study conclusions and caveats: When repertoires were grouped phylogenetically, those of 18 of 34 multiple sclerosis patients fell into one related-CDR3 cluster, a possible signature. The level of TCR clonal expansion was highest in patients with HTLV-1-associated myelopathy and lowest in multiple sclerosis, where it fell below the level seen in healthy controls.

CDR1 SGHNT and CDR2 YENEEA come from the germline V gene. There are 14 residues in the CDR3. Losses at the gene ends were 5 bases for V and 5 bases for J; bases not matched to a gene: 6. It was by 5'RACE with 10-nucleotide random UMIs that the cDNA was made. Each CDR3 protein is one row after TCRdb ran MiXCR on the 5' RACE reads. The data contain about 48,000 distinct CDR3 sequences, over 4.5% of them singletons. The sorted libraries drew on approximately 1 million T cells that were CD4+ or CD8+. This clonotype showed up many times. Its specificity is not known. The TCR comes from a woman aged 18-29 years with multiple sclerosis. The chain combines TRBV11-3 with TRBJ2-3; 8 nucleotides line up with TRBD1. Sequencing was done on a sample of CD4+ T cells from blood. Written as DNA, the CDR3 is TGTGCCAGCAGCGGGGGGACAGGCAGAGATACGCAGTATTTT. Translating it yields CASSGGTGRDTQYF. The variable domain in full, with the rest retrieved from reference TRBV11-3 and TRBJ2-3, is EAGVVQSPRYKIIEKKQPVAFWCNPISGHNTLYWYLQNLGQGPELLIRYENEEAVDDSQLPKDRFSAERLKGVDSTLKIQPAELGDSAVYLCASSGGTGRDTQYFGPGTRLTVL.